The T cell receptor (beta chain) under discussion was sequenced for a study of shared clonotypes between healthy human individuals. The CDR3 loop spans 18 amino acids. The germline V gene has CDR1 SQVTM and CDR2 ANQGSEA. V shed 6 bases, J shed 6 bases, and the junction held 19 bases outside the gene matches. The naive CD8 population came from CD45RO-negative cells selected for CCR7, without terminally differentiated effector memory CD45RA+ cells. The donors, healthy adults who were HIV-negative, had experienced no recent acute infections or vaccinations. At a deep level, the assay was run. The repertoire was sequenced with immunoSEQ multiplex PCR; TCRdb's copy has only in-frame clones and lacks some. The profile shows around 1,900,000 clones, 80% to 95% of them singletons.

Sample: naive CD8+ T cells from PBMCs. This TCR was recovered from a man aged 18-30 years in good health. Some clones in this sample may be carry-over from other donors' samples. This rearrangement joins TRBV29-1 to TRBJ2-3, with 12 bases aligning to TRBD2. CDR3 loop: CSVSGARLAGAARDTQYF. The CDR3 DNA reads as TGCAGCGTCTCCGGCGCCCGACTAGCGGGAGCGGCGCGGGATACGCAGTATTTT.